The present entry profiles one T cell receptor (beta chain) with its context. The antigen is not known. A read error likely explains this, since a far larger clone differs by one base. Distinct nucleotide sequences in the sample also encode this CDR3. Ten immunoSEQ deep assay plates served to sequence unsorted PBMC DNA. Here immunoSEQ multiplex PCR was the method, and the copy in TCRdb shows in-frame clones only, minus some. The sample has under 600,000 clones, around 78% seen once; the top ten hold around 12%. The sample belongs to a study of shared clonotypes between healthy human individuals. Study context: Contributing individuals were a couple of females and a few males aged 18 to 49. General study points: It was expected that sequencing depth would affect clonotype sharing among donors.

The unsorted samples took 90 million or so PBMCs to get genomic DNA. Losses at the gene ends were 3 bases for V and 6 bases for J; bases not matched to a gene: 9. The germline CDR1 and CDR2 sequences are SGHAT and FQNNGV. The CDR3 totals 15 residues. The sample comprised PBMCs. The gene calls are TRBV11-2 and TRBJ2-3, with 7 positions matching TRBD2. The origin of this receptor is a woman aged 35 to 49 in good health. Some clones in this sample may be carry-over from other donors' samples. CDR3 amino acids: CASSFWGGSPDTQYF. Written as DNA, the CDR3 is TGTGCCAGCAGCTTTTGGGGGGGTTCTCCGGATACGCAGTATTTT.